This T cell receptor (beta chain) was retrieved from a study of graft-versus-host responses after intestinal transplantation (dated by TCRdb to the early 2020s). As for the study more broadly: Recipients received multivisceral, liver-intestinal, or isolated intestinal transplants. Every recipient was given anti-thymocyte globulin induction, followed by roughly 3 years of maintenance tacrolimus and steroids. A cohort of approximately 24 intestinal transplant recipients, including one retransplant, was enrolled, and 3 patients lacking pretransplant specimens were excluded. Bulk TCR-beta CDR3 sequencing was used to track graft-versus-host and host-versus-graft alloreactive T cell clones in the graft, circulation and bone marrow after intestinal transplantation. Alloreactive clones were identified by sequencing pre-transplant mixed lymphocyte reaction products and comparing these products with unstimulated pre-transplant donor and recipient T cells. Instead of going to the commercial service, samples from a few later patients were sequenced in-house on an Illumina MiSeq and processed with MiXCR. Donor T cell macrochimerism was defined as a peak of at least 4% donor T cells among recipient peripheral blood mononuclear cells. The paper's findings and limits, for the study overall: The relatively low number and heterogeneity of intestinal transplant patients limited the conclusions. Early after transplant, peak levels of circulating GvH clones were found to be associated with declines in HvG clones. GvH clones were detected in recipient bone marrow, and some appeared earlier in ileal mucosa or blood, consistent with an intestinal mucosal origin. Patients with donor T cell macrochimerism had high GvH to HvG T cell clonal ratios in their allografts.

The cysteine opens and the phenylalanine closes a CDR3 of 11 amino acids. The kept DNA is CDR3 alone, 33 bases in frame from the first base. CDR1 ENHRY and CDR2 SYGVKD were looked up in the germline V gene. The V end loses 3 bases and the J end loses 10 bases, and a stretch of 7 bases separates them. This clone has more than one count but fewer than ten. Its specific antigen is unknown. Qualities for individual bases were not recorded, and no much larger clone is one base off. In the paper's terms, the time point label means: cells obtained before transplantation from donor or recipient. CD3+CD4+ and CD3+CD8+ populations were FACS-sorted from unstimulated pre-transplant donor and recipient cells taken from spleen or lymph nodes. Receptor libraries were prepared by the immunoSEQ multiplex PCR assay. In most patients, genomic DNA was isolated using the Qiagen DNeasy Blood and Tissue Kit and sent frozen to Adaptive Biotechnologies for TCR sequencing. For most patients, genomic DNA was subjected to high-throughput TCR-beta CDR3 sequencing by Adaptive Biotechnologies. The original pipeline was this. Adaptive's ImmunoSEQ software was the source of the TCR sequencing data for fewer than 20 patients, while a few other patients were processed with MiXCR and VDJtools. CD4 versus CD8 sorting errors were corrected by removing sequences found in both subsets at a frequency ratio below 5:1. CDR3 nucleotide sequences shared between donor and recipient were removed because their origin could not be assigned. At least 2-fold expansion over unstimulated cells and a minimum CFSE-low frequency of 0.002% (template counts) or 0.001% (read counts) were required for clones to be classified as alloreactive. Clones detected in sequenced pre-transplant spleen, lymph node, or MLR CFSE-low populations of the donor or recipient were defined as mappable. Cumulative frequency of alloreactive clones was calculated as a percentage of all sequences weighted by copy number. This immuneACCESS table, as held by TCRdb, lists in-frame sequences with V and J called but not all clones. Of the missing ones, under half trace to an unresolved V gene in checked studies; the others have no known cause. Clonal size and the V and J genes are those of that table, whereas D and trimming came from the DNA. The sample yields under 150,000 clones; more than 80% were counted once. The leading ten clones occupy approximately 0.17% of the sample.

The source was unstimulated CD4+ T cells sorted from spleen or lymph node cells, collected before intestinal transplant. The chain uses TRBV10-3 and TRBJ2-1, and possibly TRBD1, on 6 matching bases. This sequence originates from a human donor who received an intestinal transplant. CDR3 region: CAISEQGEQFF. The DNA sequence reads TGTGCCATCAGTGAACAGGGCGAGCAGTTCTTC.